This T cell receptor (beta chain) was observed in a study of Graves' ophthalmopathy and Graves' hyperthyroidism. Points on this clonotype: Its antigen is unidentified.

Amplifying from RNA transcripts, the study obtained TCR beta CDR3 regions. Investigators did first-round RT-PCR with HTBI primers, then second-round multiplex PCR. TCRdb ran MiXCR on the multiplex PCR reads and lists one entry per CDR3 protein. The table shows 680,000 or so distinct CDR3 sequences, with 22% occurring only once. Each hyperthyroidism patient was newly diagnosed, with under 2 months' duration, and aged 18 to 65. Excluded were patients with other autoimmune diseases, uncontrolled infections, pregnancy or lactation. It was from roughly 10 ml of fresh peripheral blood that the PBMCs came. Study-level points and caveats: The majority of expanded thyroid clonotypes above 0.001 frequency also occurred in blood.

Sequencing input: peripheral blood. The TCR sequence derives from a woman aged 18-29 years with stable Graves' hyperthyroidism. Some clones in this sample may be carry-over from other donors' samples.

CDR3 in amino acids: CASGIPGQGKETQYF. The CDR3 coding sequence is TGCGCCAGCGGCATCCCGGGACAGGGGAAAGAGACCCAGTACTTC. The V gene is TRBV5-1, the J gene TRBJ2-5; 10 bases match TRBD1. CDR3 length: 15 residues. Trimming at V came to 7 bases and at J to 3 bases, leaving 9 bases not matched to a gene. CDR1 and CDR2 (germline): SGHRS, YFSETQ. Complete variable domain (other parts from reference TRBV5-1 and TRBJ2-5): KAGVTQTPRYLIKTRGQQVTLSCSPISGHRSVSWYQQTPGQGLQFLFEYFSETQRNKGNFPGRFSGRQFSNSRSEMNVSTLELGDSALYLCASGIPGQGKETQYFGPGTRLLVL.